This T cell receptor beta chain was captured by sequencing in a study of TIL therapy for anti-PD-1-resistant metastatic lung cancer. Overall study: Most patients had lung adenocarcinoma.

This was the immunoSEQ v3 assay. Assay: immunoSEQ multiplex PCR; the TCRdb copy retains only in-frame clones and omits some. Of more than 45,000 clones detected, about 73% appear once; the ten largest clones hold roughly 2%. Stated time point: pre-treatment sample, taken before nivolumab and TIL therapy. J lost 4 bases, V lost 4 bases, and 5 bases had no gene match. Germline-derived CDR1 and CDR2 are SGHTA and FQGTGA. The CDR3 runs to 15 residues. The starting material was blood, obtained at baseline. The origin of this receptor is a person between 25 and 80 years old with non-small cell lung cancer. The chain uses TRBV7-3 and TRBJ2-1; TRBD2 matches at 9 bases. The CDR3 here is CASSSRLAEYNEQFF. In DNA form, the CDR3 reads TGTGCCAGCAGCTCTAGACTAGCGGAGTACAATGAGCAGTTCTTC.